This note documents a single TCR beta chain sequence. Followed longitudinally, the Seattle patients had been enrolled during active infection. These data belong to a study of blood T cell repertoires in COVID-19. Across the study: The United States, Italy and Spain supplied acute and convalescent COVID-19 samples. T cells, B-cell-depleted T cells, or PBMCs provided the cDNA or gDNA that served as material.

Original methodology: Reference gene primer amplification gave estimated nucleated cell counts. Assay: immunoSEQ multiplex PCR; the TCRdb copy retains only in-frame clones and omits some. That table gives V, J and clone size, and the DNA gave D and trimming. Of about 200,000 clones in the sample, over 80% were seen once. V dropped 5 bases and J dropped 0; count of bases not matched to a gene: 6. Per germline, CDR1 SGHRS and CDR2 YFSETQ. The CDR3 spans 15 residues. Sample: peripheral blood. The TCR comes from a man aged 55 to 69 with COVID-19, enrolled during active disease. The rearrangement uses TRBV5-1 and TRBJ1-1, with 8 bases fitting TRBD1. The CDR3 here is CASRTAQGVNTEAFF. The CDR3, as DNA: TGCGCCAGCAGAACAGCACAGGGGGTGAACACTGAAGCTTTCTTT.